The clone carrying this T cell receptor beta chain was observed many times. Its antigen is unidentified. TCRdb re-derived calls from the 5' RACE reads in MiXCR, one entry per CDR3 protein. Of approximately 70,000 distinct CDR3 sequences listed, under 5.5% are singletons. This entry belongs to a study of neurological immune-mediated disorders. This CDR3 comprises 15 residues. Germline CDR1 reads MNHEY; CDR2 reads SVGEGT. V lost 5 bases and J lost 2; bases outside the gene matches: 7. Overall study results and limits: Private repertoires in all groups were suggested by the absence of shared CDR3 amino acid sequences among expanded clones across subjects. HTLV-1-associated myelopathy had the most TCR clonal expansion, while multiple sclerosis had the least, a level that fell below healthy controls.

The material sequenced was PBMCs. The chain carries TRBV6-2 or TRBV6-3 and TRBJ2-7; 9 nucleotides align to TRBD1. The receptor comes from a woman between 65 and 79 years old with multiple sclerosis. The CDR3 reads CASSPTGQGTYEQYF. CDR3 nucleotides: TGTGCCAGCAGTCCCACGGGACAGGGTACCTACGAGCAGTACTTC.